This passage covers 12 T cell receptor beta chains from one sample sequenced in a study of cytomegalovirus exposure and HLA in healthy donors. The PCR was carried out with 60 Vbeta primers and 13 Jbeta primers. The data were produced by immunoSEQ multiplex PCR, yet TCRdb's version contains in-frame clones alone and is incomplete. The repertoire has 150,000 to 200,000 clones, around nine tenths of them found once; the top ten carry approximately 1.9%. The source material was PBMCs. The origin of the receptors is a woman in her late teens or twenties in good health and CMV-seronegative.

In this sample, this clone turned up a few times. The V and J genes are TRBV6-1 and TRBJ2-1; D not resolved. The CDR3 length is 15 residues. Germline CDR1 and CDR2: MNHNS and SASEGT. V dropped 7 bases and J dropped 0 bases, with 13 bases sitting between them. The CDR3 protein is CASTKTENSYNEQFF. The CDR3 DNA reads as TGTGCCAGCACCAAAACGGAGAACTCCTACAATGAGCAGTTCTTC.

V is TRBV27 and J is TRBJ2-1; 13 positions agree with TRBD2. This CDR3 contains 16 residues. V gave up 5 bases and J gave up 4 bases; unmatched junction bases: 5. CDR1 is MNHEY and CDR2 is SMNVEV in the germline V gene (reference sequence). The CDR3 nucleotides read TGTGCCAGCAGTGCGACTAGCGGGGGGATTTACAATGAGCAGTTCTTC. It codes for CASSATSGGIYNEQFF.

CDR3 coding DNA: TGTGCCAGCAGTCTGACAGGGGTAGGGACTGAAGCTTTCTTT. The encoded protein is CASSLTGVGTEAFF. The gene calls are TRBV6-4 and TRBJ1-1; 8 bases fit TRBD1. In germline, CDR1 is MRHNA, CDR2 SNTAGT. The length of the CDR3 is 14 residues. V trimming: 5 bases; J trimming: 5 bases; junction bases outside the gene matches: 7.

The gene calls are TRBV5-1 and TRBJ2-3; tentatively, D is TRBD1 (6 bases). CDR1 SGHRS and CDR2 YFSETQ come from the germline V gene. CDR3 size: 15 residues. With 2 bases removed from V and 3 bases from J, the gap between germline ends came to 13 bases. The CDR3 is CASSLEGRGTDTQYF. In nucleotides, the CDR3 is TGCGCCAGCAGCTTAGAAGGCAGGGGTACAGATACGCAGTATTTT.

This chain connects TRBV5-1 to TRBJ1-2, with D possibly matching TRBD1 (5 bases). Germline assignment: CDR1 SGHRS and CDR2 YFSETQ. Trimming took 3 bases from V and 2 from J, leaving 8 bases between them. CDR3 length equals 13 residues. This chain's CDR3 is CASSSRENYGYTF. Here the CDR3 DNA reads TGCGCCAGCAGCTCCAGGGAAAACTATGGCTACACCTTC. Full variable domain (outside the CDR3, taken from reference TRBV5-1 and TRBJ1-2): KAGVTQTPRYLIKTRGQQVTLSCSPISGHRSVSWYQQTPGQGLQFLFEYFSETQRNKGNFPGRFSGRQFSNSRSEMNVSTLELGDSALYLCASSSRENYGYTFGSGTRLTVV.

This chain links TRBV29-1 with TRBJ2-2; weak D call: TRBD1 (5 bases). Germline-derived CDR1 and CDR2 are SQVTM and ANQGSEA. The CDR3 consists of 13 residues. V lost 2 bases to trimming and J lost 3 bases, with 7 bases between them. This CDR3 reads CSVEQGDTGELFF. The CDR3 region has the DNA TGCAGCGTTGAACAGGGTGACACCGGGGAGCTGTTTTTT.

The chain joins TRBV4-1 to TRBJ2-5; tentative D call: TRBD2 (7 bases). The last part of the DNA fits TRBJ2-7 better; the J call may be wrong. The CDR3 spans 17 residues. In germline, CDR1 is MGHRA, CDR2 YSYEKL. The CDR3 nucleotides read TGCGCCAGCAGCCATCCTGCGGGGGCGGGACGCGTCTACGAGCAGTACTTC. Its translation: CASSHPAGAGRVYEQYF.

The chain carries TRBV5-1 and TRBJ2-1; 7 positions agree with TRBD2. The CDR3 consists of 15 residues. The J segment lost 0 bases and the V segment lost 3 bases, leaving 3 bases of the junction unmatched. Germline CDR1 SGHRS, CDR2 YFSETQ. CDR3 region: CASSSGGSSYNEQFF. For the CDR3, the DNA is TGCGCCAGCAGCTCCGGGGGGAGCTCCTACAATGAGCAGTTCTTC.

The CDR3 bases are TGCGCCAGCAGCCAAGGACAGGAGACTTGGAATGAGCAGTTCTTC. Amino acid sequence: CASSQGQETWNEQFF. V usage is TRBV4-1 and J usage is TRBJ2-1, with D possibly being TRBD1 (6 bases). Germline V gives CDR1 MGHRA, CDR2 YSYEKL. The V and J ends lost 1 base and 7 bases respectively, with 14 bases between them. This CDR3 is 15 amino acids long.

The CDR3 sequence: CASSSQGQGNTIYF. The CDR3 DNA reads TGTGCCAGCAGCTCACAGGGACAGGGAAACACCATATATTTT. This sequence joins TRBV7-8 and TRBJ1-3; 7 bases match TRBD1. The ends lost 4 bases at V and 4 bases at J; junction bases unmatched: 4. Germline CDR1 is SGHVS and CDR2 is FQNEAQ. The CDR3 covers 14 residues.

The CDR3 DNA sequence: TGTGCCAGCCCCTCCGGCTACGAGCAGTACTTC. This gives the protein CASPSGYEQYF. This chain uses TRBV6-1 with TRBJ2-7; unclear D gene. Germline assignment: CDR1 MNHNS and CDR2 SASEGT. The ends were cut back, 8 bases at V and 3 bases at J, with 8 bases in the middle. The CDR3 covers 11 residues.

The chain couples TRBV5-1 to TRBJ2-2; D perhaps matches TRBD2 (5 bases). V gave up 4 bases and J gave up 2 bases, with 15 bases separating them. CDR1 and CDR2 (germline): SGHRS, YFSETQ. There are 16 residues in the CDR3. CDR3: CASSIRGSGNTGELFF. In nucleotides, the CDR3 is TGCGCCAGCAGCATCCGAGGGAGTGGAAACACCGGGGAGCTGTTTTTT.